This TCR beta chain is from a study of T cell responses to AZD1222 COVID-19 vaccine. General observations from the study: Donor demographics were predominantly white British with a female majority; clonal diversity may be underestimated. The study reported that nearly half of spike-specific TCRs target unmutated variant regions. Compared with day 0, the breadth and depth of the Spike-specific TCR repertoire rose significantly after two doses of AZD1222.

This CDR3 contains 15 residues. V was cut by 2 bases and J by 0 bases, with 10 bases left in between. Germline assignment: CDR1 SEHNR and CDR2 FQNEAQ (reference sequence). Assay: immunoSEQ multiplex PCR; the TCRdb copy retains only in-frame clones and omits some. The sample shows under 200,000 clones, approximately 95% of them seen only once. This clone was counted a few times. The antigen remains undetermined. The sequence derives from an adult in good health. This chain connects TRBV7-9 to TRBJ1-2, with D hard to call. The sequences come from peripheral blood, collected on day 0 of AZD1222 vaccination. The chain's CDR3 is CASSLQDGTNYGYTF. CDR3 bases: TGTGCCAGCAGCTTACAGGACGGGACTAACTATGGCTACACCTTC.